What follows are 17 T cell receptor beta chains derived from one specimen sequenced in a study of CD8+CD57+ T cells in acquired aplastic anemia. Genomic DNA was employed as the template in profiling TCR beta VDJ and CDR3. Using its own MiXCR run on the reads, TCRdb lists one record per CDR3 protein. The table shows some 280,000 distinct CDR3 sequences, with approximately 57% occurring only once. Material for sequencing was sorted CD4+, CD8+, or CD8+CD57+ T cells (not recorded which) from PBMCs. All receptors come from a human donor with severe aplastic anemia or a healthy control (not recorded which).

The rearrangement joins TRBV15 to TRBJ1-5; TRBD1 aligns across 12 bases. This CDR3 spans 14 amino acids. The germline V gene encodes CDR1 LNHNV and CDR2 YYDKDF (reference sequence). V dropped 9 bases and J dropped 6; count of bases not matched to a gene: 6. The CDR3: CATRGQGAGQPQHF. CDR3 DNA: TGTGCCACAAGGGGACAGGGGGCCGGTCAGCCCCAGCATTTT.

Ten or more counts support this clonotype. J is TRBJ1-3 and V is TRBV7-8; D possibly corresponds to TRBD1 (5 bases). There are 16 residues in the CDR3. The germline gives CDR1 SGHVS, CDR2 FQNEAQ. V lost 4 bases to trimming and J lost 3 bases, with 16 bases between them. In nucleotides, the CDR3 is TGTGCCAGCAGCTGGGGGATGCCAGGAGGTGGAAACACCATATATTTT. It is translated as CASSWGMPGGGNTIYF.

This clonotype was found a few times. In nucleotides, the CDR3 is TGTGCCAGCAGTTATTGGAACGAGCAGTACTTC. Amino acid sequence: CASSYWNEQYF. V and J are TRBV9 and TRBJ2-7; D gene uncertain. V lost 5 bases and J 5 bases, leaving 8 bases between the germline ends. The CDR3 is 11 amino acids. Germline CDR1 is SGDLS and CDR2 is YYNGEE.

For this clonotype: The final CDR3 position lacks the conserved phenylalanine or tryptophan, pointing to a likely read error. This chain links TRBV10-3 with TRBJ1-1; tentatively, D is TRBD1 (5 bases). V lost 7 bases and J 4 bases, leaving 13 bases between the germline ends. CDR1 ENHRY and CDR2 SYGVKD come from the germline V gene. The CDR3 consists of 13 residues. In DNA, the CDR3 is TGTGCCATCATTGGGGGACTCTCCACTGAAGCTTTCTCT. This encodes CAIIGGLSTEAFS.

The genes are TRBV9 and TRBJ2-7, with a weak D call TRBD2 (6 bases). V shed 4 bases and J shed 2 bases, with 10 bases lying between them. The CDR3 is 13 residues long. The germline V gene encodes CDR1 SGDLS and CDR2 YYNGEE. The chain's CDR3 is CASSLGSTYEQYF. As DNA, the CDR3 is TGTGCCAGCAGCCTCGGGAGCACCTACGAGCAGTACTTC.

The chain joins TRBV29-1 to TRBJ2-6; D gene unclear. V was shortened by 1 base and J by 0 bases, with 4 bases between the two germline ends. Germline CDR1 SQVTM, CDR2 ANQGSEA. The CDR3 length is 14 residues. Here the CDR3 reads CSVEGSSGANVLTF. The CDR3 DNA reads as TGCAGCGTTGAAGGCAGCTCTGGGGCCAACGTCCTGACTTTC.

The CDR3 sequence: CASSSTEGYTF. The CDR3 nucleotides are TGTGCCAGCAGCTCCACAGAGGGCTACACCTTC. The chain carries TRBV7-9 and TRBJ1-2; D unresolved. Per germline, CDR1 SEHNR and CDR2 FQNEAQ (reference sequence). The ends were cut back, 4 bases at V and 8 bases at J, with 8 bases in the middle. The CDR3 length is 11 residues.

At least ten counts were recorded for this clonotype. The J gene is TRBJ2-3, the V gene TRBV20-1; tentatively, D is TRBD1 or TRBD2 (6 bases each). Germline loops: CDR1 DFQATT, CDR2 SNEGSKA (reference sequence). This CDR3 has 16 amino acids. Trimming cost V 3 bases and J 3 bases, with 19 bases left between them. The CDR3 loop is CSARGGGLRGTDTQYF. CDR3 nucleotides: TGCAGTGCTAGGGGTGGGGGGCTGAGGGGGACAGATACGCAGTATTTT.

This clonotype has ten or more counts. The chain couples TRBV7-8 to TRBJ1-2; 9 bases fit TRBD1. CDR1 SGHVS and CDR2 FQNEAQ come from the germline V gene. The CDR3 consists of 14 residues. Germline trimming cut 1 base from V and 5 bases from J; bases unmatched to any gene: 2. In nucleotides, the CDR3 is TGTGCCAGCAGCTTAGTGGGACAGGGATATGGCTACACCTTC. As protein: CASSLVGQGYGYTF.

This clonotype showed up just a few times. The CDR3 spells CASSSNEQFF. CDR3 DNA: TGTGCCAGCAGCTCCAATGAGCAGTTCTTC. The chain recombines TRBV7-9 with TRBJ2-1; D is ambiguous. The CDR3 has 10 amino acids. V lost 4 bases to trimming and J lost 6 bases, with 1 base between them. The germline CDR1 and CDR2 sequences are SEHNR and FQNEAQ (reference sequence).

This clonotype came up many times. The J gene is TRBJ2-3, the V gene TRBV24-1; TRBD2 aligns across 7 bases. Germline assignment: CDR1 KGHDR and CDR2 SFDVKD. The length of the CDR3 is 12 residues. V trimming: 4 bases; J trimming: 9 bases; junction bases outside the gene matches: 3. CDR3 DNA sequence: TGTGCCACCAGTGACCTAGCGGAGACGCAGTATTTT. Its translation: CATSDLAETQYF.

Notes on this clonotype: A much larger clone lies a single base off, so this may be a read error. The CDR3 DNA follows: TGTGCCAGCAGTGGTAGGGGCGGCTACACCTTC. As protein: CASSGRGGYTF. The chain couples TRBV6-1 to TRBJ1-2; D possibly corresponds to TRBD1 (5 bases). The CDR3 runs to 11 residues. CDR1 is MNHNS, CDR2 SASEGT, per germline. The germline V and J ends were trimmed by 4 bases and 8 bases, with 8 bases remaining between them.

This clonotype was observed many times. This chain connects TRBV5-1 to TRBJ1-2; perhaps TRBD1 as D (6 bases). The CDR3 contains 13 residues. Trimming removed 1 base at V and 6 bases at J, with 10 bases between. Germline values: CDR1 SGHRS, CDR2 YFSETQ. CDR3 in amino acids: CASSLYRADGYTF. The CDR3 DNA is TGCGCCAGCAGCTTGTACAGGGCTGATGGCTACACCTTC.

Only a few counts were recorded for this clonotype. This chain connects TRBV9 to TRBJ1-1; possible D gene TRBD1, 5 bases. The germline gives CDR1 SGDLS, CDR2 YYNGEE. The CDR3 spans 13 residues. V was shortened by 2 bases and J by 4 bases, with 9 bases between the two germline ends. CDR3 DNA sequence: TGTGCCAGCAGCGTGGGGGGGAGCACTGAAGCTTTCTTT. The encoded protein is CASSVGGSTEAFF.

This clonotype was counted a single time. CDR3 DNA sequence: TGCAGTGCGCTAGCGGGGGTCTTGACTGAAGCTTTCTTT. Protein: CSALAGVLTEAFF. The rearrangement uses TRBV20-1 and TRBJ1-1, with a tentative D call TRBD1 (5 bases). V gave up 6 bases and J gave up 5 bases, with 16 bases separating them. Germline CDR1 is DFQATT and CDR2 is SNEGSKA (reference sequence). The CDR3 is 13 amino acids.

The chain combines TRBV19 with TRBJ1-2; D is perhaps TRBD1 (6 bases). Trimming removed 9 bases at V and 0 bases at J, with 11 bases between. Germline-derived CDR1 and CDR2 are LNHDA and SQIVND (reference sequence). This CDR3 has 13 amino acids. DNA for the CDR3: TGTGCCAGCATGGACAGACCTAACTATGGCTACACCTTC. It specifies CASMDRPNYGYTF.

The sample holds many counts of this clonotype. This chain joins TRBV30 and TRBJ1-1; D gene uncertain. V dropped 4 bases and J dropped 0 bases, with 9 bases sitting between them. Germline V gene data show CDR1 as GTSNPN and CDR2 as SVGIG (reference sequence). The CDR3 contains 13 residues. CDR3 amino acids: CAWNGQVNTEAFF. The CDR3 DNA reads TGTGCCTGGAATGGCCAGGTGAACACTGAAGCTTTCTTT.